This TCR beta chain stems from a study of shared clonotypes between healthy human individuals. As for the study in general: CD8 memory received one plate per donor, CD8 naive two, CD4 memory three and CD4 naive three.

Concerning this clone: Its target is not known.

In the study's own analysis: ImmunoSEQ sequences covered only the junction and lacked quality scores; filtering therefore differed. The table came from immunoSEQ multiplex PCR; TCRdb's copy has only in-frame clones and leaves some out. The DNA gave D and trimming, while V, J and clone size come from that table. The data contain millions of clones, about 95% of them singletons. In germline, CDR1 is LNHDA, CDR2 SQIVND (reference sequence). This CDR3 has 15 amino acids. V was clipped by 6 bases and J by 0 bases, with 15 bases between them. Study-wide points: A handful of donors shared approximately 5% of their naive CD4 clonotypes.

CD8 cells regarded as naive lacked CD45RO, were positively chosen for CCR7, and omitted terminally differentiated effector memory CD45RA+ cells. This chain joins TRBV19 and TRBJ2-7; maybe TRBD2 (5 bases). The specimen was naive CD8+ T cells sorted from blood. This TCR was sampled from a man aged 18 to 35 in good health. The DNA for the CDR3 is TGTGCCAGTAGCTCCGCGGGCCCAAGCTCCTACGAGCAGTACTTC. This codes for CASSSAGPSSYEQYF.